The 8 T cell receptor beta chains listed next were all sequenced from one sample in a study of cytomegalovirus exposure and HLA in healthy donors. Amplification used 60 Vbeta primers and 13 Jbeta primers. Using immunoSEQ multiplex PCR, the repertoire was profiled, and TCRdb retains in-frame clones only, with some absent. The table records 95,000 to 110,000 clones, approximately 79% of them present only once. Specimen: PBMCs. The receptor set was obtained from a man aged 55 to 70 in good health and CMV-seropositive.

The chain has TRBV5-1 and TRBJ2-1; possibly TRBD2 for D (6 bases). CDR3 length: 16 residues. From germline, CDR1 is SGHRS and CDR2 YFSETQ. The germline V and J ends were trimmed by 1 base and 2 bases, with 13 bases remaining between them. CDR3 sequence reads: CASSLTGGIPYNEQFF. CDR3 nucleotide sequence: TGCGCCAGCAGCTTGACCGGGGGTATACCCTACAATGAGCAGTTCTTC.

This chain connects TRBV6-1 to TRBJ1-6; D ambiguous. The CDR3 has 14 amino acids. V shed 4 bases and J shed 8 bases, with 12 bases lying between them. Germline assignment: CDR1 MNHNS and CDR2 SASEGT. CDR3 nucleotides: TGTGCCAGCAGTGCCTTTCGGTTCGATTCACCCCTCCACTTT. This translates into CASSAFRFDSPLHF.

The J gene is TRBJ2-5, the V gene TRBV7-2, with 8 bases aligning to TRBD2. The better agreement between TRBJ2-7 and the DNA end casts doubt on the J call. This CDR3 has 14 residues. Looked up from germline, CDR1 is SGHTA and CDR2 is FQGNSA. The CDR3 here is CASRPGGSSYEQYF. CDR3 in DNA: TGTGCCAGCAGGCCGGGGGGGAGCTCCTACGAGCAGTACTTC.

V usage is TRBV6-6 and J usage is TRBJ2-5, with D perhaps matching TRBD2 (6 bases). The CDR3 runs to 13 residues. Germline V gene sequence: CDR1 MNHNY, CDR2 SVGAGI (reference sequence). The ends were cut back, 6 bases at V and 1 base at J, with 9 bases in the middle. The CDR3 sequence: CASSLAFQETQYF. In DNA, the CDR3 is TGTGCCAGCAGCCTAGCGTTCCAAGAGACCCAGTACTTC.

This chain joins TRBV5-1 and TRBJ1-4; possibly TRBD1 for D (5 bases). V lost 5 bases, J lost 8 bases, and 19 bases lay in between. Germline lookup yields CDR1 SGHRS and CDR2 YFSETQ. The CDR3 runs to 15 residues. The CDR3 reads CASRDGWGVNEKLFF. CDR3 DNA sequence: TGCGCCAGCAGAGACGGTTGGGGGGTTAACGAAAAACTGTTTTTT.

The chain carries TRBV2 and TRBJ2-1; 7 bases fit TRBD1. Germline trimming cut 9 bases from V and 7 bases from J; bases unmatched to any gene: 12. CDR3 length: 14 residues. Germline CDR1 reads SNHLY; CDR2 reads FYNNEI. CDR3 sequence: CASQQGLGTNEQFF. CDR3 sequence (DNA): TGTGCCAGTCAACAGGGGTTGGGCACGAATGAGCAGTTCTTC.

The V call is TRBV18, the J call TRBJ1-4; tentatively, D is TRBD1 (6 bases). The CDR3 sequence is 12 residues long. The germline CDR1 and CDR2 sequences are KGHSH and LQKENI. Trimming stripped 2 bases from V and 14 bases from J, with 12 bases between. The CDR3, as DNA: TGTGCCAGCTCACCAATTCAGGGGCGGCTGTTTTTT. This encodes CASSPIQGRLFF.

This clone was seen only once. The chain joins TRBV28 to TRBJ1-6; D unresolved. The ends were cut back, 5 bases at V and 10 bases at J, with 18 bases in the middle. CDR3 length: 15 residues. Germline CDR1 reads MDHEN; CDR2 reads SYDVKM. DNA of the CDR3: TGTGCCAGCAGTCCATCCAGCGGGAGGAACTCACCCCTCCACTTT. This gives the protein CASSPSSGRNSPLHF.